The T cell receptor (beta chain) described here comes from a study of blood T cells in healthy people across ages. Combining a sample-barcoded 5' primer with a J-beta primer mix, a second PCR ran for about 7 to 11 cycles. Through a template-switch adaptor with 12 random nucleotides, each cDNA molecule received a tag. TCRdb re-called the 5' RACE reads through MiXCR, storing one row per CDR3 protein. This sample yields over a million distinct CDR3 sequences, of which approximately 43% are seen a single time; about 4% belongs to the top ten. Germline CDR1 SGDLS, CDR2 YYNGEE. Trimming cost V 4 bases and J 4 bases, with 17 bases left between them. The CDR3 contains 16 residues.

Sequenced: blood. The chain couples TRBV9 to TRBJ2-2; tentatively, D is TRBD1 (6 bases). This TCR was recovered from a young woman in good health. CDR3 coding DNA: TGTGCCAGCAGCTTACAGGGTGCACCTCTCACCGGGGAGCTGTTTTTT. Its translation: CASSLQGAPLTGELFF.